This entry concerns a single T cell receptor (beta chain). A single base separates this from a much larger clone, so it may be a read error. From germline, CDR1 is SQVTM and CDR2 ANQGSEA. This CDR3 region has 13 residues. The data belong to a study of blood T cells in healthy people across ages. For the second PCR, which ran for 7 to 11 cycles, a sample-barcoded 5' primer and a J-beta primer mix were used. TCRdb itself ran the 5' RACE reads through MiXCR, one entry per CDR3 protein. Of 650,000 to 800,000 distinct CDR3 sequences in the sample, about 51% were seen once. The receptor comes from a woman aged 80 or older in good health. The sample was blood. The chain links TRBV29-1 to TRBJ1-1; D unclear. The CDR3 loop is CSVDGDRNPEAFF. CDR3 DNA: TGCAGCGTCGATGGAGATCGGAACCCTGAAGCTTTCTTT.